Listed below are T cell receptor beta chains from one sample, sequenced in a study of identical twins. TCRdb redid the calling of the 5' RACE reads with MiXCR, one entry per CDR3 protein. The table records 400,000 or so distinct CDR3 sequences, 9% to 10% of them present only once. The material sequenced was naive T cells sorted from blood. The receptors were gathered from a woman aged 45 to 65 in good health. The CDR3 runs from the conserved cysteine through the conserved F or W.

V gene	CDR3 protein
TRBV10-3	CAIRGDENNEQFF
TRBV5-1	CASSHSHGNEQFF
TRBV11-2	CASSFMSGGMNTEAFF
TRBV3-1	CASSQNRGRGTGELFF
TRBV4-1	CASREEVEHNEQFF
TRBV12-3/TRBV12-4	CASPQEGLADNEQFF
TRBV27	CASSLWAGANYGYTF
TRBV5-1	CASLPGQGIGEAFF
TRBV7-9	CASSLARGLSYEQYF
TRBV6-1	CASRRDQPYEQYF
TRBV7-9	CASSLAGTGEKLFF
TRBV11-2	CASSPLPGGNYGYTF
TRBV5-1	CASSFRTAYNEQFF
TRBV4-2	CASSQVQGGVIIGAFF
TRBV28	CASSGDRSAQGEQFF
TRBV25-1	CASSKGGRTEAFF
TRBV12-3/TRBV12-4	CASSLLGYRSYEQYF
TRBV9	CASSVDRTIHTQYF
TRBV20-1	CSARTGVVETQYF
TRBV6-5	CASSSGQGIPQHF
TRBV7-2	CASRTGLAVNTGELFF
TRBV20-1	CSASESLGTEAFF